These 11 T cell receptor beta chains originate from one sample sequenced in a study of spatial heterogeneity in lung cancer. The study's findings and limits: Tracking of tumor mutation counts was seen in expanded intratumoral alpha and beta TCR counts.

Their recognized antigens are unknown. Documented time point: sample taken at primary tumor resection. TCRdb recomputed calls from the 5' RACE reads with MiXCR, one row per CDR3 protein. The table shows about 9,800 distinct CDR3 sequences, with roughly 6% occurring only once. The sequenced sample was lung tumor tissue, obtained at surgery. The receptors were sampled from a male donor with early-stage non-small cell lung cancer.

This clonotype was recorded many times. The V and J genes are TRBV12-3 or TRBV12-4 and TRBJ1-5; 9 bases align to TRBD1. This CDR3 is built from 13 residues. Losses at the gene ends were 6 bases for V and 4 bases for J; bases not matched to a gene: 1. Written as DNA, the CDR3 is TGTGCCAGCAGGGGGACAGGGAATCAGCCCCAGCATTTT. Translating gives CASRGTGNQPQHF.

This clonotype was detected many times. The chain recombines TRBV2 with TRBJ2-2; D tentatively fits TRBD1 or TRBD2 (5 bases each). Trimming pared 6 bases from V and 1 base from J, leaving 15 bases between. Germline values: CDR1 SNHLY, CDR2 FYNNEI. This CDR3 has 16 residues. The chain's CDR3 is CASRVRAGRNTGELFF. CDR3 in DNA: TGTGCCAGCAGGGTCAGGGCGGGTCGGAACACCGGGGAGCTGTTTTTT.

The V gene is TRBV5-4, the J gene TRBJ2-5; perhaps D is TRBD1 or TRBD2 (5 bases each). The V gene's germline CDR1 is SGHNT and CDR2 YYREEE (reference sequence). The CDR3 runs to 13 residues. V gave up 7 bases and J gave up 3 bases, with 13 bases separating them. The CDR3 nucleotides read TGTGCCAGCTCAACGGGGCTGAAAGAGACCCAGTACTTC. It is translated as CASSTGLKETQYF. Drawing the rest from reference TRBV5-4 and TRBJ2-5, the complete variable domain is ETGVTQSPTHLIKTRGQQVTLRCSSQSGHNTVSWYQQALGQGPQFIFQYYREEENGRGNFPPRFSGLQFPNYSSELNVNALELDDSALYLCASSTGLKETQYFGPGTRLLVL.

This clonotype was recorded many times. J is TRBJ1-2 and V is TRBV5-1; D is perhaps TRBD1 (5 bases). The germline gives CDR1 SGHRS, CDR2 YFSETQ. The CDR3 is 12 amino acids. V gave up 3 bases and J gave up 6 bases, with 9 bases separating them. CDR3 nucleotide sequence: TGCGCCAGCAGCTGGGACTTGGATGGCTACACCTTC. This sequence encodes CASSWDLDGYTF.

This clonotype is judged medium-sized. The V call is TRBV27, the J call TRBJ2-1; D possibly corresponds to TRBD2 (6 bases). Germline V lookup: CDR1 MNHEY, CDR2 SMNVEV (reference sequence). The ends were cut back, 4 bases at V and 0 bases at J, with 10 bases in the middle. This CDR3 contains 15 residues. Here the CDR3 reads CASSSRGSSYNEQFF. CDR3 DNA sequence: TGTGCCAGCAGTTCCCGGGGGAGCTCCTACAATGAGCAGTTCTTC.

This clonotype has a handful of counts. V is TRBV6-6 and J is TRBJ1-2, with D possibly being TRBD1 (5 bases). With 4 bases removed from V and 0 bases from J, the gap between germline ends came to 9 bases. The length of the CDR3 is 14 residues. CDR1 MNHNY and CDR2 SVGAGI come from the germline V gene (reference sequence). This CDR3 is CASSWQGANYGYTF. CDR3 in DNA: TGTGCCAGCAGTTGGCAGGGCGCTAACTATGGCTACACCTTC.

This clonotype was detected ten times or more. The chain couples TRBV11-2 to TRBJ1-3, with TRBD1 matching 7 bases. From germline, CDR1 is SGHAT and CDR2 FQNNGV. The junction had 7 bases not matched to a gene; V was cut back by 4 bases and J by 4 bases. The CDR3 is made up of 15 amino acids. The CDR3 bases are TGTGCCAGCAGCTCTGACAGGGTGACGGGAAACACCATATATTTT. This translates into CASSSDRVTGNTIYF.

This clonotype was seen ten or more times. The V and J genes are TRBV19 and TRBJ2-2, with 10 bases fitting TRBD2. The length of the CDR3 is 17 residues. V was pared by 4 bases and J by 5 bases, with 10 bases of the junction left unmatched. Germline V gene sequence: CDR1 LNHDA, CDR2 SQIVND (reference sequence). The CDR3 sequence: CASSRPAGGPRTGELFF. Here the CDR3 DNA reads TGTGCCAGTAGTAGACCAGCGGGAGGGCCGAGAACCGGGGAGCTGTTTTTT.

In this sample, this clonotype is large (0.1 to 1%). V and J are TRBV20-1 and TRBJ2-3, with TRBD2 identical over 8 bases. CDR3 size: 14 residues. In germline, CDR1 is DFQATT, CDR2 SNEGSKA (reference sequence). With 6 bases clipped from V and 2 bases from J, the junction kept 7 bases outside the gene matches. CDR3 sequence: CSATPGLDTDTQYF. For the CDR3, the DNA is TGCAGTGCAACCCCGGGACTAGACACAGATACGCAGTATTTT.

This clonotype was seen ten or more times. J is TRBJ2-1 and V is TRBV7-2; 8 bases map to TRBD2. With 5 bases clipped from V and 2 bases from J, the junction kept 5 bases outside the gene matches. Germline lookup yields CDR1 SGHTA and CDR2 FQGNSA. This CDR3 is built from 15 residues. The CDR3 region has the DNA TGTGCCAGCAGCCGGGGACTAGGGACCTACAATGAGCAGTTCTTC. Amino acid sequence: CASSRGLGTYNEQFF.

This clonotype was seen a few times. This sequence joins TRBV7-2 and TRBJ1-4; D ambiguous. Trimming took off 2 bases at V and 4 bases at J, with 14 bases between the two ends. The CDR3 totals 16 residues. Germline V gene lookup returns CDR1 SGHTA and CDR2 FQGNSA. DNA for the CDR3: TGTGCCAGCAGCTTAAAGATGGGCGCGGTTAATGAAAAACTGTTTTTT. Encoded protein: CASSLKMGAVNEKLFF. Together with reference TRBV7-2 and TRBJ1-4, the CDR3 gives the full variable domain: GAGVSQSPSNKVTEKGKDVELRCDPISGHTALYWYRQSLGQGLEFLIYFQGNSAPDKSGLPSDRFSAERTGGSVSTLTIQRTQQEDSAVYLCASSLKMGAVNEKLFFGSGTQLSVL.